The clone carrying this TCR beta chain occurred once. Its antigen is currently unknown. With 3 bases clipped from V and 0 bases from J, the junction kept 7 bases outside the gene matches. The CDR3 runs 17 residues. CDR1 and CDR2 (germline): SGHRS, YFSETQ. Both 60 Vbeta primers and 13 Jbeta primers went into the PCR. Some clones are missing from TCRdb's copy, which holds only in-frame ones; the method was immunoSEQ multiplex PCR. The sample holds about 180,000 clones, around 80% seen once. The sample comes from a study of cytomegalovirus exposure and HLA in healthy donors. Findings and caveats of the study: In a later analysis, common viral pathogens appeared linked to several of the most significant clusters.

The sequencing input was PBMCs. The receptor comes from a woman aged 45-65 years in good health and CMV-seronegative. The rearrangement uses TRBV5-1 and TRBJ2-3; TRBD2 matches 10 bases. In DNA form, the CDR3 reads TGCGCCAGCAGCTATGAAACTAGCGGGATAAGCACAGATACGCAGTATTTT. This translates into CASSYETSGISTDTQYF.